The clone carrying this T cell receptor (beta chain) is deemed medium-sized. Its matching antigen is unknown. This sample is part of a study of CD8+CD57+ T cells in acquired aplastic anemia. The overall study: Sorted CD4+ and CD8+ cells yielded 3.2 ug of DNA on average. About 9.8 million reads, on average, were obtained for CD4+ cells from healthy donors.

The template for TCR beta VDJ and CDR3 sequence profiling was genomic DNA. Each CDR3 protein gets one entry after TCRdb re-called the reads with MiXCR. The sample shows 35,000 to 40,000 distinct CDR3 sequences, more than 65% of them seen only once. Between the trimmed V and J ends, which lost 2 bases and 0 bases, there was a span of 8 bases. The germline gives CDR1 PRHDT, CDR2 FYEKMQ (reference sequence). The CDR3 runs 15 residues. Study-wide results and limits: Fewer than 35 CD8+ CDR3 sequences occurred in both the patients and the controls.

The sequenced material came from sorted CD4+, CD8+, or CD8+CD57+ T cells (not recorded which) from PBMCs. The sequence was collected from a human donor in good health, serving as a control. J is TRBJ2-1 and V is TRBV13, with D unclear. The DNA for the CDR3 is TGTGCCAGCAGCTTAAGTGGGGTCTCCTACAATGAGCAGTTCTTC. Translating gives CASSLSGVSYNEQFF.